This T cell receptor (beta chain) was documented in a study of CD8 T cells in ankylosing spondylitis. Findings of the study overall: Prior literature has documented some motif variants in synovial fluid and blood from reactive arthritis. Matched ankylosing spondylitis synovial fluid reportedly contained a significantly enriched population of disease-linked clones. One TCR beta motif, made up of seven to nine highly homologous variants, appeared characteristic of ankylosing spondylitis blood.

Germline CDR1 reads MRHNA; CDR2 reads SNTAGT. Trimming took 7 bases from V and 0 from J, leaving 16 bases between them. This CDR3 comprises 15 residues. This clonotype has ten or more counts. Antigen: not known. A quantitative 5'-RACE method, one with molecular barcodes, was used to make TCR beta libraries. Via MiXCR, TCRdb re-called the 5' RACE reads, giving one row per CDR3 protein. Of over 100,000 distinct CDR3 sequences in the sample, over 6% were seen once. The clonotype was recovered from a male donor with ankylosing spondylitis or in good health (not recorded which). V is TRBV6-4 and J is TRBJ2-7; D may be TRBD2 (6 bases). Sequenced: blood, either unsorted or a sorted T cell fraction (not recorded which). The CDR3 DNA is TGTGCCAGCATCCCAGATGGGACTCACTCCTACGAGCAGTACTTC. Its protein product is CASIPDGTHSYEQYF.